These T cell receptor beta chains were read from a single sample in a study of identical twins. TCRdb ran MiXCR on the 5' RACE reads and lists one entry per CDR3 protein. This sample has 1.5 million to 2 million distinct CDR3 sequences, with about 30% found just once. The sequencing input was cord blood. Receptor source: a newborn girl in good health. Both conserved end residues are part of each CDR3. Each record gives: V gene, D gene, clone size, J gene, CDR3 DNA, CDR3 protein. The D gene is left open where the match is weak. Some rows have no size entry. The others give once, few or many, or a class for an expanded clone.

v_gene: TRBV2
d_gene: .
abundance: .
j_gene: TRBJ2-7
CDR3nt: TGTGCCAGCAGACTAGACAGAGCCTACACCTACGAGCGGTACTTC
CDR3aa: CASRLDRAYTYERYF

v_gene: TRBV5-1
d_gene: .
abundance: few
j_gene: TRBJ2-7
CDR3nt: TGCGCCAGCAGCTTGGCCGTGTCGCGCTACGAGCAGTACTTC
CDR3aa: CASSLAVSRYEQYF

v_gene: TRBV25-1
d_gene: .
abundance: .
j_gene: TRBJ2-7
CDR3nt: TGTGCCAGCAGTGGTGCACAGGGTGCCCCTGATCCCTACGAGCAGTACTTC
CDR3aa: CASSGAQGAPDPYEQYF

v_gene: TRBV28
d_gene: .
abundance: .
j_gene: TRBJ2-1
CDR3nt: TGTGCCAGCAACGATTTGAAGGGACCCGGCTACAATGAGCAGTTCTTC
CDR3aa: CASNDLKGPGYNEQFF

v_gene: TRBV5-1
d_gene: TRBD1
abundance: .
j_gene: TRBJ1-1
CDR3nt: TGCGCCAGCAGCTTGGTTCCCTCGACAGGGCGGACTGAAGCTTTCTTT
CDR3aa: CASSLVPSTGRTEAFF

v_gene: TRBV4-2
d_gene: .
abundance: many
j_gene: TRBJ2-3
CDR3nt: TGTGCCAGCAGCCAAGACTTCCCGGGGGATACGCAGTATTTT
CDR3aa: CASSQDFPGDTQYF

v_gene: TRBV4-1
d_gene: .
abundance: .
j_gene: TRBJ2-1
CDR3nt: TGCGCCAGCAGCCAAGTCGGGGGAGAAGGGTTCTTC
CDR3aa: CASSQVGGEGFF

v_gene: TRBV20-1
d_gene: .
abundance: .
j_gene: TRBJ2-1
CDR3nt: TGCAGTGCTAGAGATGGGGCGGGGAACTCCCACAATGAGCAGTTCTTC
CDR3aa: CSARDGAGNSHNEQFF

v_gene: TRBV2
d_gene: .
abundance: few
j_gene: TRBJ2-7
CDR3nt: TGTGCCAGCAGAGGAACAGGTGCGCAGTACTTC
CDR3aa: CASRGTGAQYF

v_gene: TRBV20-1
d_gene: .
abundance: .
j_gene: TRBJ1-2
CDR3nt: TGCAGTGCTAGAGATAACCGGGCCTACACCTTC
CDR3aa: CSARDNRAYTF

v_gene: TRBV2
d_gene: .
abundance: .
j_gene: TRBJ2-7
CDR3nt: TGTGCCAGCAGTGATAGACGTGGAGGTGAAACCCAGTACTTC
CDR3aa: CASSDRRGGETQYF

v_gene: TRBV9
d_gene: TRBD2
abundance: .
j_gene: TRBJ2-7
CDR3nt: TGTGCCAGCAGCGTCTCGGGACTAGCGAATGAGCAGTACTTC
CDR3aa: CASSVSGLANEQYF

v_gene: TRBV25-1
d_gene: .
abundance: few
j_gene: TRBJ2-3
CDR3nt: TGTGCCAGCAGTGAATCCCCCCTCACAGATACGCAGTATTTT
CDR3aa: CASSESPLTDTQYF

v_gene: TRBV24-1
d_gene: TRBD1
abundance: .
j_gene: TRBJ2-5
CDR3nt: TGTGCCACCAGTGATCCAGACAGGGGGCTATCCTACGACCAGTACTTC
CDR3aa: CATSDPDRGLSYDQYF

v_gene: TRBV4-1
d_gene: .
abundance: few
j_gene: TRBJ2-7
CDR3nt: TGCGCCAGCAGCCCGGTTATCGGGAGCCCCTACGAGCAGTACTTC
CDR3aa: CASSPVIGSPYEQYF

v_gene: TRBV27
d_gene: TRBD2
abundance: few
j_gene: TRBJ2-3
CDR3nt: TGTGCCAGCAGTTTATACGGACTAGCGGGAGGGCCCCAGGGTGTCGATACGCAGTATTTT
CDR3aa: CASSLYGLAGGPQGVDTQYF

v_gene: TRBV20-1
d_gene: TRBD1
abundance: .
j_gene: TRBJ1-2
CDR3nt: TGCAGTGCTAGAGATCCCGTACAGGGGGCTAACTATGGCTACACCTTC
CDR3aa: CSARDPVQGANYGYTF

v_gene: TRBV5-4
d_gene: TRBD2
abundance: .
j_gene: TRBJ2-1
CDR3nt: TGTGCCAGCAGCGTGACTAGCGGATACGCTCATGAGCAGTTCTTC
CDR3aa: CASSVTSGYAHEQFF

v_gene: TRBV5-1
d_gene: .
abundance: many
j_gene: TRBJ2-7
CDR3nt: TGCGCCAGCAGGTCTGACTACGAGCAGTACTTC
CDR3aa: CASRSDYEQYF

v_gene: TRBV10-3
d_gene: .
abundance: many
j_gene: TRBJ2-7
CDR3nt: TGTGCCATCAGTGAGTCACAGGGTCTAGGATACGAGCAGTACTTC
CDR3aa: CAISESQGLGYEQYF

v_gene: TRBV7-8
d_gene: TRBD1
abundance: .
j_gene: TRBJ1-1
CDR3nt: TGTGCCAGCAGCTTAGGGGACAGGGGGCTCGTGAACACTGAAGCTTTCTTT
CDR3aa: CASSLGDRGLVNTEAFF

v_gene: TRBV27
d_gene: TRBD1
abundance: .
j_gene: TRBJ2-4
CDR3nt: TGTGCCAGCAGTTTGGGGACAGGGGGAACCCGGCAATACTTC
CDR3aa: CASSLGTGGTRQYF

v_gene: TRBV25-1
d_gene: .
abundance: few
j_gene: TRBJ2-5
CDR3nt: TGTGCCAGCACCCAAGGAGGGGCGCAGCAGTACTTC
CDR3aa: CASTQGGAQQYF

v_gene: TRBV29-1
d_gene: TRBD1
abundance: many
j_gene: TRBJ2-1
CDR3nt: TGCAGCGTTGACCGGACAGGGAGCTCCTACAATGAGCAGTTCTTC
CDR3aa: CSVDRTGSSYNEQFF

v_gene: TRBV11-2
d_gene: .
abundance: few
j_gene: TRBJ2-4
CDR3nt: TGTGCCAGCAGGAGACCAGGGGCGCAAAAAAACATTCAGTACTTC
CDR3aa: CASRRPGAQKNIQYF

v_gene: TRBV28
d_gene: TRBD2
abundance: few
j_gene: TRBJ2-1
CDR3nt: TGTGCCAGCAGTTTACTTCACAGCGGGAGGATCCCTGAGCAGTTCTTC
CDR3aa: CASSLLHSGRIPEQFF

v_gene: TRBV3-1
d_gene: .
abundance: few
j_gene: TRBJ1-2
CDR3nt: TGTGCCAGCAGCCAAGATGGGCGTCCCCTCTATGGCTACACCTTC
CDR3aa: CASSQDGRPLYGYTF

v_gene: TRBV3-1
d_gene: .
abundance: .
j_gene: TRBJ2-1
CDR3nt: TGTGCCAGCAGCCAAGATAGGCTAGCCGGTTCCTACAATGAGCAGTTCTTC
CDR3aa: CASSQDRLAGSYNEQFF

v_gene: TRBV5-1
d_gene: .
abundance: few
j_gene: TRBJ2-7
CDR3nt: TGCGCCAGCAGCACCCACTCTCGCCTCGCCGAGCAGTACTTC
CDR3aa: CASSTHSRLAEQYF

v_gene: TRBV5-6
d_gene: .
abundance: few
j_gene: TRBJ2-7
CDR3nt: TGTGCCAGCAGCTCCTTTGGAGGGAGGTCCCACGAGCAGTACTTC
CDR3aa: CASSSFGGRSHEQYF

v_gene: TRBV5-1
d_gene: .
abundance: many
j_gene: TRBJ2-2
CDR3nt: TGTGCCAGCAGTTTCCAGGGCACCGGGGAGCTGTTTTTT
CDR3aa: CASSFQGTGELFF

v_gene: TRBV7-2
d_gene: .
abundance: once
j_gene: TRBJ2-7
CDR3nt: TGTGCCAGCAGCTTAGCGATCACCTACAATGAGCAGTACTTC
CDR3aa: CASSLAITYNEQYF

v_gene: TRBV5-1
d_gene: .
abundance: .
j_gene: TRBJ2-7
CDR3nt: TGCGCCAGCAGTTCCCGGGCCGAATACGAGCAGTACTTC
CDR3aa: CASSSRAEYEQYF

v_gene: TRBV20-1
d_gene: TRBD1
abundance: few
j_gene: TRBJ2-1
CDR3nt: TGCAGTGCCCCCGGGACAGACCGCTCCTACAATGAGCAGTTCTTC
CDR3aa: CSAPGTDRSYNEQFF

v_gene: TRBV5-4
d_gene: .
abundance: many
j_gene: TRBJ2-7
CDR3nt: TGTGCCAGCAGCTTGGCGGGGCGATTCTACGAGCAGTACTTC
CDR3aa: CASSLAGRFYEQYF

v_gene: TRBV10-3
d_gene: .
abundance: .
j_gene: TRBJ1-1
CDR3nt: TGTGCCATCAGTGAGCTGGGGAACACTGAAGCTTTCTTT
CDR3aa: CAISELGNTEAFF

v_gene: TRBV7-8
d_gene: TRBD1
abundance: few
j_gene: TRBJ2-7
CDR3nt: TGTGCCAGCAGCTTAGGCTGGACAGGCTACGAGCAGTACTTC
CDR3aa: CASSLGWTGYEQYF

v_gene: TRBV21-1
d_gene: .
abundance: .
j_gene: TRBJ2-1
CDR3nt: TGTGCCAGCAGCTCCCGGGACTGTGACTACAATGAGCAGTTCTTC
CDR3aa: CASSSRDCDYNEQFF

v_gene: TRBV6-1
d_gene: TRBD2
abundance: once
j_gene: TRBJ2-7
CDR3nt: TGTGCCAGCACTAGCGGGGGGGCTCCCTACAATGAGCAGTACTTC
CDR3aa: CASTSGGAPYNEQYF

v_gene: TRBV10-3
d_gene: .
abundance: .
j_gene: TRBJ2-7
CDR3nt: TGTGCCATCAGTGAGTCCTCCCAGGGTTACGAGCAGTACTTC
CDR3aa: CAISESSQGYEQYF

v_gene: TRBV7-9
d_gene: TRBD1
abundance: .
j_gene: TRBJ2-1
CDR3nt: TGTGCCAGCAGCTTAGGGCCTGCGACAGGGGGCGACGAGAGGTTCTTC
CDR3aa: CASSLGPATGGDERFF